This T cell receptor (beta chain) originates from a study of long-term antiretroviral therapy in people with HIV. Overall study results and limits: In samples taken after ART, diversity increased but remained below transplant donor control levels. Repertoires in HIV (unlike those of controls) had narrower CDR3 length ranges. Older ART regimens were possibly in use when the blood was collected between about 2004 and 2018.

This CDR3 comprises 17 residues. Germline V lookup: CDR1 LNHDA, CDR2 SQIVND (reference sequence). Trimming removed 5 bases at V and 3 bases at J, with 20 bases between. Each donor had at least one pre-ART and at least two post-ART PBMC samples. This clone has a handful of counts. The antigen is undetermined. A v3.0 immunoSEQ assay was performed at survey level. Measured with immunoSEQ multiplex PCR; TCRdb has only the in-frame clones, and not every one. Altogether about 16,000 clones are present, just over 75% being singletons, with the ten largest covering 20% to 25%. This TCR was sampled from a man in his forties or fifties with HIV. The chain has TRBV19 and TRBJ1-3; D is possibly TRBD1 (6 bases). The sequences come from unsorted PBMCs, collected 2.1 years after starting antiretroviral therapy. CDR3 nucleotides: TGTGCCAGTAGTGCCGGGCCAGGGGAGGAGGATGGAAACACCATATATTTT. Amino acid sequence: CASSAGPGEEDGNTIYF.